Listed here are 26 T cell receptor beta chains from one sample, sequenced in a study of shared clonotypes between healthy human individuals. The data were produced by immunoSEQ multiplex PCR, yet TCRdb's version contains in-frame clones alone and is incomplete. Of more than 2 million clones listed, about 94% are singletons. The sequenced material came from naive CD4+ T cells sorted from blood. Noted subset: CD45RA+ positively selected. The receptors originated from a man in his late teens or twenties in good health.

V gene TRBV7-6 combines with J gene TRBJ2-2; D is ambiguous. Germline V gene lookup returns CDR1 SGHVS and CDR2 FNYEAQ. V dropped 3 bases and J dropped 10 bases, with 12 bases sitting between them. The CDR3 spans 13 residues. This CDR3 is CASSLTLQLELFF. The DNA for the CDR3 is TGTGCCAGCAGCTTGACGTTACAGCTGGAGCTGTTTTTT.

Here the CDR3 reads CASSSRTGGETQYF. DNA for the CDR3: TGTGCCAGCAGCTCGCGGACAGGGGGAGAGACCCAGTACTTC. The gene calls are TRBV7-2 and TRBJ2-5; TRBD1 aligns across 10 bases. V was pared by 4 bases and J by 4 bases, with 3 bases of the junction left unmatched. The CDR3 contains 14 residues. Germline V gene data show CDR1 as SGHTA and CDR2 as FQGNSA.

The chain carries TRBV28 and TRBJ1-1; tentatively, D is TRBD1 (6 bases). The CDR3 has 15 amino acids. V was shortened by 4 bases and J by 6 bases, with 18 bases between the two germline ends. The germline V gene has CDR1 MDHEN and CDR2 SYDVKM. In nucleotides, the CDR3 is TGTGCCAGCAGTTCCCCAGGAGGGGGGAGGGCTGAAGCTTTCTTT. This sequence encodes CASSSPGGGRAEAFF.

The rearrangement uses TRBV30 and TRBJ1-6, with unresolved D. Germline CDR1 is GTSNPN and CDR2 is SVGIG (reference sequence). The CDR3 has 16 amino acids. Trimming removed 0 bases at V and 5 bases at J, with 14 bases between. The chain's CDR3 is CAWSVLGGFNNSPLHF. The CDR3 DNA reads TGTGCCTGGAGTGTACTGGGAGGGTTTAATAATTCACCCCTCCACTTT.

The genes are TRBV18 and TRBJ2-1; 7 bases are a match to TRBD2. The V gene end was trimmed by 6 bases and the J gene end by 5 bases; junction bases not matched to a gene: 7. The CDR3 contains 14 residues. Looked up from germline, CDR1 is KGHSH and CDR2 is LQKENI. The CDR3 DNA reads TGTGCCAGCTCGACGGGAGGATGGAACAATGAGCAGTTCTTC. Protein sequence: CASSTGGWNNEQFF. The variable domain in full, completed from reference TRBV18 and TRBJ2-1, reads NAGVMQNPRHLVRRRGQEARLRCSPMKGHSHVYWYRQLPEEGLKFMVYLQKENIIDESGMPKERFSAEFPKEGPSILRIQQVVRGDSAAYFCASSTGGWNNEQFFGPGTRLTVL.

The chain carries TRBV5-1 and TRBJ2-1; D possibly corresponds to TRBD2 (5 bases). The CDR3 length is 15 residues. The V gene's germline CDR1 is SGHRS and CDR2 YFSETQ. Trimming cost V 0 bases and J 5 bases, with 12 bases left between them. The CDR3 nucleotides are TGCGCCAGCAGCTTGGCCTTAAGCGGAAACAATGAGCAGTTCTTC. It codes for CASSLALSGNNEQFF.

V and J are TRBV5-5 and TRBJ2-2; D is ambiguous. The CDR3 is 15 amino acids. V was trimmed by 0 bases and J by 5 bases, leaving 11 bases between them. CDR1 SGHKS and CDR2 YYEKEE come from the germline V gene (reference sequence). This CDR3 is CASSLVASWTGELFF. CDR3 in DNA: TGTGCCAGCAGCTTGGTAGCCTCATGGACCGGGGAGCTGTTTTTT.

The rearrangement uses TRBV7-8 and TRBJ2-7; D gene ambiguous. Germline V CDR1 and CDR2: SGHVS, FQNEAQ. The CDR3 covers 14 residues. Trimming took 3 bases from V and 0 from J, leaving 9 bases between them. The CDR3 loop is CASSFAELSYEQYF. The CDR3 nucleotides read TGTGCCAGCAGCTTTGCGGAGCTCTCCTACGAGCAGTACTTC.

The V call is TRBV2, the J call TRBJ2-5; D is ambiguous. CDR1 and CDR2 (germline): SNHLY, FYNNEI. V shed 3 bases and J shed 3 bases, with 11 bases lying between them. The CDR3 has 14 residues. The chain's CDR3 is CASSDGQRKETQYF. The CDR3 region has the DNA TGTGCCAGCAGTGATGGTCAGCGTAAAGAGACCCAGTACTTC.

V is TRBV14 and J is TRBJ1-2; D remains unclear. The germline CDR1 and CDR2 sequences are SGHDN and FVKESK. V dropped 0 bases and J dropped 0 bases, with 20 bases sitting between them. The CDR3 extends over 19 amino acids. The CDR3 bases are TGTGCCAGCAGCCAAGATTCGGCCTCATCCCCCGCTACTAACTATGGCTACACCTTC. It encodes CASSQDSASSPATNYGYTF.

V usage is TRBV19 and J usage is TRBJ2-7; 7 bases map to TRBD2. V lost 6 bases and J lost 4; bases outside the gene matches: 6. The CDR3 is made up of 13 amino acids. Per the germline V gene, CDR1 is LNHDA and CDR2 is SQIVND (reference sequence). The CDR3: CASSGLVGYEQYF. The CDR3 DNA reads TGTGCCAGTAGCGGACTAGTGGGGTACGAGCAGTACTTC.

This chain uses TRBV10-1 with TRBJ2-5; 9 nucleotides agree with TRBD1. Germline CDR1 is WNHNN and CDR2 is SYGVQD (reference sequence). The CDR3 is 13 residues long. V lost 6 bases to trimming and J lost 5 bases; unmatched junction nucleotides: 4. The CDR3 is CASSSGTGETQYF. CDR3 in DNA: TGCGCCAGCAGCTCCGGGACAGGGGAGACCCAGTACTTC.

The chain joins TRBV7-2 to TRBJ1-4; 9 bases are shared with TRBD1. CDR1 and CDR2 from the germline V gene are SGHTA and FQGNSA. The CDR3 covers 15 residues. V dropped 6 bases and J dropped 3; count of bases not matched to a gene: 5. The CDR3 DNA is TGTGCCAGCAGAGAATACAGGGGGCCTAATGAAAAACTGTTTTTT. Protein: CASREYRGPNEKLFF.

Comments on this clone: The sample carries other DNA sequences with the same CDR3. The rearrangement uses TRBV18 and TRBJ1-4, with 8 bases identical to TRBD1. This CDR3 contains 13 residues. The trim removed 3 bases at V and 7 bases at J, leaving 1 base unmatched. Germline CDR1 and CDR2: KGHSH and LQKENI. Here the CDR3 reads CASSPGTGEKLFF. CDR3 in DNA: TGTGCCAGCTCACCCGGGACAGGTGAAAAACTGTTTTTT.

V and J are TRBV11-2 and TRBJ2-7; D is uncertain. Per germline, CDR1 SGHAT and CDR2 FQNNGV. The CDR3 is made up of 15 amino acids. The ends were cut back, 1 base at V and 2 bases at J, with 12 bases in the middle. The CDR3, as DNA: TGTGCCAGCAGCTTAGTCCCAGTGGAAACCTACGAGCAGTACTTC. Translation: CASSLVPVETYEQYF.

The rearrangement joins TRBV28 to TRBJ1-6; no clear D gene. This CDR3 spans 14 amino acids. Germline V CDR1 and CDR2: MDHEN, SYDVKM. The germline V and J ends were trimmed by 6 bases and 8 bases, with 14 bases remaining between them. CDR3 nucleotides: TGTGCCAGCAGCACTCCGATGAACCATTCACCCCTCCACTTT. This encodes CASSTPMNHSPLHF.

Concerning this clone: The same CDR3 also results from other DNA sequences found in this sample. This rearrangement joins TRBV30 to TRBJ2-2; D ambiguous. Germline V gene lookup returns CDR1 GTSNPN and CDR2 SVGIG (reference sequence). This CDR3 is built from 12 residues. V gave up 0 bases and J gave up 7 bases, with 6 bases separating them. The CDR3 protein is CAWSVWGGELFF. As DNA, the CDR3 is TGTGCCTGGAGTGTCTGGGGCGGGGAGCTGTTTTTT.

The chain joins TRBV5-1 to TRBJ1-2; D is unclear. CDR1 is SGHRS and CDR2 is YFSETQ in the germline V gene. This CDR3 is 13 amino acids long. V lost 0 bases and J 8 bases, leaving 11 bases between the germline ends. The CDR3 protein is CASSLVSGEGYTF. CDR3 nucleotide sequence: TGCGCCAGCAGCTTGGTATCGGGTGAAGGCTACACCTTC. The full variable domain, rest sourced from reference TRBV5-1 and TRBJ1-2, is KAGVTQTPRYLIKTRGQQVTLSCSPISGHRSVSWYQQTPGQGLQFLFEYFSETQRNKGNFPGRFSGRQFSNSRSEMNVSTLELGDSALYLCASSLVSGEGYTFGSGTRLTVV.

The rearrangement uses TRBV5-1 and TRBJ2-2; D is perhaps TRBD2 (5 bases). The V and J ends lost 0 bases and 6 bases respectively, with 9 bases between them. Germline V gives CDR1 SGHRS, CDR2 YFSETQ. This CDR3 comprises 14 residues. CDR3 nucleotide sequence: TGCGCCAGCAGCTTGGATACTAGTTCCGGGGAGCTGTTTTTT. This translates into CASSLDTSSGELFF.

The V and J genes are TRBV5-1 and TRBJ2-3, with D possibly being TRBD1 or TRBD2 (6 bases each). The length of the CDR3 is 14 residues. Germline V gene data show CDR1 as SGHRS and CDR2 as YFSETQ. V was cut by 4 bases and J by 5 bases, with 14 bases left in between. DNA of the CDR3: TGCGCCAGCAGCGCAACAGGGCGGGGAGATACGCAGTATTTT. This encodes CASSATGRGDTQYF.

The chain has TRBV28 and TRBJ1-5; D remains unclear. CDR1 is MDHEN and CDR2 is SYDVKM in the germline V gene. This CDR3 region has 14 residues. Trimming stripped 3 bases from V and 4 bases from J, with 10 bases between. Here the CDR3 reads CASSLGPRNQPQHF. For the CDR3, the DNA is TGTGCCAGCAGTTTGGGTCCCCGTAATCAGCCCCAGCATTTT.

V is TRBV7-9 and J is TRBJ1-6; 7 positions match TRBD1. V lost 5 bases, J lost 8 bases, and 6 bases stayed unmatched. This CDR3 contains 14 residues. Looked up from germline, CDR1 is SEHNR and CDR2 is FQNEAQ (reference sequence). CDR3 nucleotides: TGTGCCAGCAGCCCTCGACAGGGCGATTCACCCCTCCACTTT. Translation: CASSPRQGDSPLHF.

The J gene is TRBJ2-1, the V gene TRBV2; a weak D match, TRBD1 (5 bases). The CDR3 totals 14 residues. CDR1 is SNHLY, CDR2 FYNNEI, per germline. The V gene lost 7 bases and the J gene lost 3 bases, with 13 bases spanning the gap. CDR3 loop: CASTQQGNYNEQFF. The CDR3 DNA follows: TGTGCCAGCACTCAGCAGGGAAACTACAATGAGCAGTTCTTC.

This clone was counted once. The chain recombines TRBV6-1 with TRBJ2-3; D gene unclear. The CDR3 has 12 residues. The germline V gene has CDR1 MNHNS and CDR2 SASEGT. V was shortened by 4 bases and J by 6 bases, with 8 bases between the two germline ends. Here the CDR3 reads CASSGPLDTQYF. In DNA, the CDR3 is TGTGCCAGCAGTGGCCCGTTGGATACGCAGTATTTT.

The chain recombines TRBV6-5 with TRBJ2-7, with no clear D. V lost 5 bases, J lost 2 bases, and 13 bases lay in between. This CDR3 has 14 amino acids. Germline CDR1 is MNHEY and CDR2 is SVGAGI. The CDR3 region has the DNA TGTGCCAGCAGTGAAGTTGGCAGAACCTACGAGCAGTACTTC. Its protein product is CASSEVGRTYEQYF.

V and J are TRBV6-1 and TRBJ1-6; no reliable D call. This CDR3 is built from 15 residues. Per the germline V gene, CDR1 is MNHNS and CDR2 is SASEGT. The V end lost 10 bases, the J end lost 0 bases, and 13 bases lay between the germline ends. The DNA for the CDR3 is TGTGCCACCAGAGAGAGGGACTCCTATAATTCACCCCTCCACTTT. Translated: CATRERDSYNSPLHF.